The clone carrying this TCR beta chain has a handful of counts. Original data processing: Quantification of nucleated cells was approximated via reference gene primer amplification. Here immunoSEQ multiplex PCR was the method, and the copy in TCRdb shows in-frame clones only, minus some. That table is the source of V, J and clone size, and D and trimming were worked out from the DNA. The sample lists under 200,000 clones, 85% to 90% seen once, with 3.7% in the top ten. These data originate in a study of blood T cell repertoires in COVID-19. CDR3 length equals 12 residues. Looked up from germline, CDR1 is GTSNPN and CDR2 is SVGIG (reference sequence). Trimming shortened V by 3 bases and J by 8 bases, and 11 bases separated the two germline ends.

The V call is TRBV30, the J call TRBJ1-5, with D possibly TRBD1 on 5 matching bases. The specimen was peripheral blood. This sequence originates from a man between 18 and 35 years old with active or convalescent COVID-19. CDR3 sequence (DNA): TGTGCCTGGAGCGGGGGGATGAAGCCCCAGCATTTT. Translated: CAWSGGMKPQHF.